The clone carrying this T cell receptor beta chain came up once. What it binds is not known. This specimen belongs to a study of regulatory T cells. Study-wide results and limits: Control CD8+ cells showed a nonsignificant trend toward higher Shannon entropy than patient CD8+ cells. In patients, unique TRB V-J pairs were restricted and V/J usage skewed, especially in Tregs.

Every patient with CD3G deficiency had evidence of autoimmunity. Patients, 2 to 39 years old, had expanded memory T-cell proportions. CDR3 length: 14 residues. Deletions cut 6 bases from V and 5 bases from J, with 14 bases between. CDR1 and CDR2 (germline): SEHNR, FQNEAQ (reference sequence). The PCR used 52 TRBV and 13 TRBJ primers. Repertoires were generated with immunoSEQ multiplex PCR, while TCRdb's copy carries only in-frame clones and drops some. The table lists 10,000 or so clones, approximately 80% of them singletons, with roughly a tenth in the top ten. This receptor was obtained from a young adult with CD3G deficiency. The chain uses TRBV7-9 and TRBJ2-1; no clear D gene. The specimen sequenced was CD8+ T cells sorted from blood. In DNA form, the CDR3 reads TGTGCCAGCAGTTTAATGAGCCTTCACAATGAGCAGTTCTTC. It codes for CASSLMSLHNEQFF.